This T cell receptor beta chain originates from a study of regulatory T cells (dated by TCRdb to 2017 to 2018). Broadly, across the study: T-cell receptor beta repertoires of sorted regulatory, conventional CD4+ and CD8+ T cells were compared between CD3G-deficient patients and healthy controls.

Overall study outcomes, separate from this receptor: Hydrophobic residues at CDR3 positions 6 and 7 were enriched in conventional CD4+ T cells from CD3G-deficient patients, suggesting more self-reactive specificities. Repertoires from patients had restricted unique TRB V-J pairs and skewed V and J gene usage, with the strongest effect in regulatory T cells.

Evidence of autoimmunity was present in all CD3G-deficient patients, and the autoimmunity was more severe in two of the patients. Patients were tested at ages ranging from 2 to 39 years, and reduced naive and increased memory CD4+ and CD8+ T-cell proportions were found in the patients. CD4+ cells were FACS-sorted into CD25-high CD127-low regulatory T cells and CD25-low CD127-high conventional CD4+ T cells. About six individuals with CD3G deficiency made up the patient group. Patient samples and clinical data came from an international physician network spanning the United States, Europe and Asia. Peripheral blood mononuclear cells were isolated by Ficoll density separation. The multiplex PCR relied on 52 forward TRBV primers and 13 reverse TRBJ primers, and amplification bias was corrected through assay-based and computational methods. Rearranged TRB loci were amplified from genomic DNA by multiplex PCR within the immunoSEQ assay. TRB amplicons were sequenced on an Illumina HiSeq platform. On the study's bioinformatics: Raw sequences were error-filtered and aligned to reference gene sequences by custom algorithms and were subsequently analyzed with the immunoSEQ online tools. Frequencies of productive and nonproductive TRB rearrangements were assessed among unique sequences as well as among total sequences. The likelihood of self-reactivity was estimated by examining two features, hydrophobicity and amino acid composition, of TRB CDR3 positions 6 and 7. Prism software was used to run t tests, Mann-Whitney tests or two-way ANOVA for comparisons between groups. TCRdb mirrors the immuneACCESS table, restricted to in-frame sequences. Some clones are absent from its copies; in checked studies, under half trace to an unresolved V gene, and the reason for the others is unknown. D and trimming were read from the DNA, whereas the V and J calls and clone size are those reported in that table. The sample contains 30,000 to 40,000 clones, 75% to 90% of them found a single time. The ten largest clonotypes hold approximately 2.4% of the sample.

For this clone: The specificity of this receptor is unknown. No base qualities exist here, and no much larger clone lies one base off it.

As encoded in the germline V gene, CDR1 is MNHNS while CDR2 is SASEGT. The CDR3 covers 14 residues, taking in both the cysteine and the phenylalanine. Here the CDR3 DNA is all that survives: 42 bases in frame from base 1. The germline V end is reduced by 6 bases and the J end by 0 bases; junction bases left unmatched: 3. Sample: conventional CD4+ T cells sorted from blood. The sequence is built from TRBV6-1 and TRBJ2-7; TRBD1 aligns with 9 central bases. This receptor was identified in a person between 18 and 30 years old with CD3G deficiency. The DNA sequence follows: TGTGCCAGCAGAGACAGGGGGATCTCCTACGAGCAGTACTTC. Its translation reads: CASRDRGISYEQYF.